These T cell receptor beta chains were read from a single sample in a study of ipilimumab plus nivolumab after autologous stem cell transplantation. Assay: immunoSEQ multiplex PCR; the TCRdb copy retains only in-frame clones and omits some. The sample consists of around 21,000 clones, 77% of them appearing once. Source: PBMCs, taken in a trial of ipilimumab plus nivolumab as post-transplant consolidation. The receptors stem from a male donor with diffuse large B-cell lymphoma. Both conserved end residues are part of each CDR3. The D gene is left open where the match is weak. Only part of the rows carry a size: once, few, many, or a class if the clone is expanded.

V	size	J	D	CDR3	DNA
TRBV2	-	TRBJ2-1	-	CASTLSTAPYNEQFF	TGTGCCAGCACCCTTTCGACAGCCCCCTACAATGAGCAGTTCTTC
TRBV7-2	-	TRBJ2-7	TRBD2	CASSFNGGNSYEQYF	TGTGCCAGCAGCTTTAACGGGGGGAACTCCTACGAGCAGTACTTC
TRBV5-5	-	TRBJ1-1	TRBD1	CASSSIGTANTEAFF	TGTGCCAGCAGCTCTATCGGGACAGCGAACACTGAAGCTTTCTTT
TRBV7-2	-	TRBJ2-4	-	CASSLNSGLAKNIQYF	TGTGCCAGCAGCTTAAACTCAGGGCTAGCCAAAAACATTCAGTACTTC
TRBV7-9	-	TRBJ2-3	-	CASSSAPVKYF	TGTGCCAGCAGCTCAGCCCCCGTTAAATATTTT
TRBV18	-	TRBJ1-1	-	CASTPGQMNTEAFF	TGTGCCAGCACTCCGGGACAAATGAACACTGAAGCTTTCTTT
TRBV18	-	TRBJ2-7	TRBD1	CASSPNPGQGIEQYF	TGTGCCAGCTCACCGAATCCGGGACAGGGGATCGAGCAGTACTTC
TRBV4-2	once	TRBJ1-4	TRBD1	CASSQDLGQGAREKLFF	TGTGCCAGCAGCCAAGATCTAGGCCAGGGGGCGCGAGAAAAACTGTTTTTT
TRBV7-6	once	TRBJ1-5	TRBD1	CASPTTGVNQPQHF	TGTGCCAGCCCAACAACAGGGGTCAATCAGCCCCAACATTTT
TRBV7-2	few	TRBJ2-7	-	CASSRLFGSYEQYF	TGTGCCAGCAGCCGCCTTTTTGGTTCCTACGAGCAGTACTTC
TRBV4-2	-	TRBJ2-5	TRBD2	CASSQDLAGGPETQYF	TGTGCCAGCAGCCAAGACCTAGCGGGGGGGCCAGAGACCCAGTACTTC
TRBV5-6	-	TRBJ1-2	-	CASSLDVGGYTF	TGTGCCAGCAGCTTGGATGTGGGTGGCTACACCTTC
TRBV5-4	-	TRBJ2-7	-	CASSGVGAASYEQYF	TGTGCCAGCAGCGGGGTGGGGGCCGCATCTTACGAGCAGTACTTC
TRBV30	-	TRBJ1-2	-	CAWTGESYGYTF	TGTGCCTGGACAGGGGAGAGCTATGGCTACACCTTC
TRBV10-3	-	TRBJ2-1	-	CAISEKRTYNEQFF	TGTGCCATCAGTGAAAAACGAACCTACAATGAGCAGTTCTTC
TRBV5-1	-	TRBJ2-4	-	CASSQGQGGLAKNIQYF	TGCGCCAGCAGCCAAGGACAGGGAGGGTTAGCCAAAAACATTCAGTACTTC
TRBV30	-	TRBJ1-1	-	CAWRHVFPKNGAEAFF	TGTGCCTGGAGACACGTCTTCCCGAAGAACGGCGCTGAAGCTTTCTTT
TRBV7-2	few	TRBJ2-2	-	CASSNYRPDTGELFF	TGTGCCAGCAGCAACTACCGGCCAGACACCGGGGAGCTGTTTTTT
TRBV28	-	TRBJ1-1	TRBD1	CASRTGTGHEAFF	TGTGCCAGCAGAACCGGGACAGGGCATGAAGCTTTCTTT
TRBV20-1	few	TRBJ1-1	-	CSASHVEAFF	TGCAGTGCTAGTCATGTTGAAGCTTTCTTT
TRBV7-2	-	TRBJ1-2	-	CASSLAFGGWDYGYTF	TGTGCCAGCAGCTTAGCTTTCGGGGGCTGGGACTATGGCTACACCTTC
TRBV5-6	-	TRBJ1-1	-	CASSLRGGSGTEAFF	TGTGCCAGCAGCTTACGGGGGGGGTCTGGCACTGAAGCTTTCTTT
TRBV2	-	TRBJ1-2	TRBD1	CASSRTGERYGYTF	TGTGCCAGCAGTAGGACAGGGGAAAGGTATGGCTACACCTTC
TRBV11-1	-	TRBJ2-5	-	CASSFFEKTQYF	TGTGCCAGCAGCTTTTTCGAAAAGACCCAGTACTTC
TRBV27	once	TRBJ2-7	TRBD2	CASSPPGLAGAYEQYF	TGTGCCAGCAGTCCACCGGGACTAGCGGGGGCCTACGAGCAGTACTTC
TRBV10-1	-	TRBJ1-5	-	CASSESKGDQPQHF	TGCGCCAGCAGTGAGTCGAAAGGGGATCAGCCCCAGCATTTT
TRBV5-1	-	TRBJ2-1	TRBD2	CASTISLAGGSSYNEQFF	TGCGCCAGCACCATCAGTCTAGCGGGGGGGAGCTCCTACAATGAGCAGTTCTTC
TRBV10-3	once	TRBJ2-5	TRBD1	CAISTGTGSWTETQYF	TGTGCCATCAGTACCGGGACAGGCTCCTGGACGGAGACCCAGTACTTC
TRBV4-2	-	TRBJ2-1	-	CASSLADYSSYNEQFF	TGTGCCAGCAGCCTAGCGGACTACAGCTCCTACAATGAGCAGTTCTTC
TRBV27	-	TRBJ1-2	-	CASSPSGVTYGYTF	TGTGCCAGCAGTCCTTCCGGCGTAACTTATGGCTACACCTTC
TRBV21-1	few	TRBJ2-2	-	CASSKSKGGNTGELFF	TGTGCCAGCAGCAAATCGAAGGGCGGGAACACCGGGGAGCTGTTTTTT